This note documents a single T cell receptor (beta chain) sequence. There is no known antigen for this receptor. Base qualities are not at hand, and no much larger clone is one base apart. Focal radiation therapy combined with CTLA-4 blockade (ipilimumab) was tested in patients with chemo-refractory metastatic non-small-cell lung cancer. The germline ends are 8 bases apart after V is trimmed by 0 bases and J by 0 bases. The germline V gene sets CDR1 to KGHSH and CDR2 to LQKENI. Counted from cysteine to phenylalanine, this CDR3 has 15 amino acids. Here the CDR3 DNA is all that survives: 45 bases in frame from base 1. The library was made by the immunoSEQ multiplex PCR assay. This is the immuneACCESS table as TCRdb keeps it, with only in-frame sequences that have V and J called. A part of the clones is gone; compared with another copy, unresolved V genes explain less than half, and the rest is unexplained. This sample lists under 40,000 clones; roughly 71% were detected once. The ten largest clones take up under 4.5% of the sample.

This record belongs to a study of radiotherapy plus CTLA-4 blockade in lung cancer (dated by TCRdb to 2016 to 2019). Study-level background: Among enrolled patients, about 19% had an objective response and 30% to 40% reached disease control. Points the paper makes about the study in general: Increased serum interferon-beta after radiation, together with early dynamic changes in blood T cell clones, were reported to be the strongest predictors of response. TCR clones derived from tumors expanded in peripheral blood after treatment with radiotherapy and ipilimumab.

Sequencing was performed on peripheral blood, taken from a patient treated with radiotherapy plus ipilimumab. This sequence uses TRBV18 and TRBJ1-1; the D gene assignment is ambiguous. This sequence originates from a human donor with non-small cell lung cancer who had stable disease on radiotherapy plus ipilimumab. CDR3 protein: CASSPPRTMNTEAFF. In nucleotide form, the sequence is TGTGCCAGCTCACCACCGCGAACCATGAACACTGAAGCTTTCTTT.